Below, 17 T cell receptor beta chains from the same sample are listed, as sequenced in a study of human T cells and chemical hapten exposure (dated by TCRdb to the early 2020s). Library prep was done by RACE. Sequencing was carried out with a NextSeq 500. TCRdb redid the processing of the public reads, applying fastp at Q25 and MiXCR, and retained in-frame beta chains. Every entry covers one CDR3 protein and lists the most common genes and DNA from its rows. The sample has more than 100,000 distinct CDR3 sequences on record, approximately 12% of them singletons. The leading ten clones occupy about 3% of the sample. Explained via the paper, the time point label denotes: pre-sensitization, week 0. What the treatment or condition label conveys for this sample: therapeutic diphenylcyclopropenone sensitization with weekly scalp DPC. This specimen was whole blood, taken in connection with sensitization to the hapten diphenylcyclopropenone (DPC). All receptors derive from a woman aged 18-30 years with alopecia areata. Some clones in this sample may be carry-over from other donors' samples.

The rearrangement links TRBV5-1 to TRBJ2-4; perhaps TRBD1 as D (6 bases). Germline CDR1 reads SGHRS; CDR2 reads YFSETQ. V was clipped by 4 bases and J by 3 bases, with 14 bases between them. CDR3 size: 15 residues. The CDR3 spells CASSGGEAGKNIQYF. Written as DNA, the CDR3 is TGCGCCAGCAGCGGGGGCGAGGCCGGCAAAAACATTCAGTACTTC.

There are a few counts of this clonotype. This chain links TRBV4-3 with TRBJ1-2; 7 nucleotides align to TRBD1. This CDR3 region has 13 residues. The germline gives CDR1 LGHNA, CDR2 YSLEER. J was trimmed by 5 bases and V by 1 base; bases with no gene match: 1. In nucleotides, the CDR3 is TGCGCCAGCAGCCAAGGACAGGGTTATGGCTACACCTTC. It is translated as CASSQGQGYGYTF.

The CDR3 here is CASSTTGISPLHF. CDR3 nucleotide sequence: TGTGCCAGCAGCACTACAGGGATTTCACCCCTCCACTTT. The gene calls are TRBV7-8 and TRBJ1-6; D is perhaps TRBD1 (6 bases). The CDR3 is made up of 13 amino acids. Trimming removed 5 bases at V and 9 bases at J, with 11 bases between. Germline V gene sequence: CDR1 SGHVS, CDR2 FQNEAQ. The complete variable domain, with remaining parts taken from reference TRBV7-8 and TRBJ1-6, reads GAGVSQSPRYKVAKRGQDVALRCDPISGHVSLFWYQQALGQGPEFLTYFQNEAQLDKSGLPSDRFFAERPEGSVSTLKIQRTQQEDSAVYLCASSTTGISPLHFGNGTRLTVT.

The chain is built from TRBV20-1 and TRBJ1-5; 7 bases are shared with TRBD1. V lost 4 bases, J lost 6 bases, and 9 bases stayed unmatched. From germline, CDR1 is DFQATT and CDR2 SNEGSKA (reference sequence). This CDR3 spans 14 amino acids. The CDR3 sequence: CSAKAGTVSQPQHF. The CDR3 DNA is TGCAGTGCTAAAGCAGGGACAGTGAGTCAGCCCCAGCATTTT.

CDR3 region: CASSFKAFGGELFF. The DNA for the CDR3 is TGTGCCAGCAGTTTTAAAGCGTTCGGCGGGGAGCTGTTTTTT. The gene calls are TRBV27 and TRBJ2-2; D not certain. V lost 3 bases and J 7 bases, leaving 12 bases between the germline ends. The germline V gene has CDR1 MNHEY and CDR2 SMNVEV (reference sequence). This CDR3 contains 14 residues.

This chain uses TRBV15 with TRBJ1-5; D remains ambiguous. Germline lookup yields CDR1 LNHNV and CDR2 YYDKDF (reference sequence). CDR3 size: 14 residues. With 5 bases removed from V and 7 bases from J, the gap between germline ends came to 15 bases. CDR3 sequence reads: CATSLGPGGQPQHF. For the CDR3, the DNA is TGTGCCACCAGCCTCGGGCCCGGAGGCCAGCCCCAGCATTTT.

This chain uses TRBV6-1 with TRBJ2-6; D is undetermined. V shed 6 bases and J shed 2 bases, with 5 bases lying between them. Germline lookup yields CDR1 MNHNS and CDR2 SASEGT. The CDR3 runs to 13 residues. This chain's CDR3 is CASRKTGANVLTF. The CDR3 nucleotides are TGTGCCAGCAGAAAGACTGGGGCCAACGTCCTGACTTTC.

The genes are TRBV7-2 and TRBJ1-2; D call uncertain. V lost 1 base and J 5 bases, leaving 11 bases between the germline ends. The germline gives CDR1 SGHTA, CDR2 FQGNSA. The CDR3 runs 14 residues. The CDR3 sequence is CASSLGPGEYGYTF. In DNA form, the CDR3 reads TGTGCCAGCAGCTTAGGACCGGGAGAGTATGGCTACACCTTC.

The V call is TRBV24-1, the J call TRBJ1-2; D gene uncertain. There are 13 residues in the CDR3. Trimming cost V 3 bases and J 8 bases, with 12 bases left between them. Germline values: CDR1 KGHDR, CDR2 SFDVKD. The CDR3 sequence is CATSDGKGSGYTF. The CDR3 DNA reads as TGTGCCACCAGTGATGGTAAAGGGTCCGGCTACACCTTC.

This clonotype was counted a few times. The chain joins TRBV20-1 to TRBJ1-4; a possible D gene is TRBD1 (5 bases). Germline V gives CDR1 DFQATT, CDR2 SNEGSKA (reference sequence). Trimming cost V 6 bases and J 8 bases, with 10 bases left between them. This CDR3 comprises 11 residues. The CDR3 loop reads CSARWGEKLFF. For the CDR3, the DNA is TGCAGTGCGAGATGGGGGGAAAAACTGTTTTTT.

This clonotype has just a few counts. This chain uses TRBV28 with TRBJ1-5; 8 bases map to TRBD1. With V trimmed by 6 bases and J by 1 base, 5 bases remained unmatched. The CDR3 spans 15 residues. CDR1 is MDHEN, CDR2 SYDVKM, per germline. The CDR3 loop is CASRLDRASNQPQHF. CDR3 DNA: TGTGCCAGCAGGTTGGACAGGGCGAGCAATCAGCCCCAGCATTTT.

This clonotype was counted at least ten times. The chain links TRBV27 to TRBJ1-1; D gene unclear. This CDR3 spans 11 amino acids. The V end was cut by 4 bases, the J end by 7 bases, with 7 bases between. The germline V gene encodes CDR1 MNHEY and CDR2 SMNVEV (reference sequence). CDR3 in amino acids: CASSSTSEAFF. The CDR3 DNA reads TGTGCCAGCAGTTCGACGAGTGAAGCTTTCTTT.

The V gene is TRBV5-1, the J gene TRBJ2-3; D may correspond to TRBD1 or TRBD2 (6 bases each). Germline lookup yields CDR1 SGHRS and CDR2 YFSETQ. There are 15 residues in the CDR3. V lost 0 bases and J 2 bases, leaving 10 bases between the germline ends. This CDR3 is CASSLEGGNTDTQYF. The CDR3 DNA reads TGCGCCAGCAGCTTGGAGGGGGGAAACACAGATACGCAGTATTTT.

A single count supports this clonotype. The CDR3 DNA reads TGCGCCAGCAGTGAGTACAGTTCCTATAATTCACCCCTCCACTTT. It specifies CASSEYSSYNSPLHF. V is TRBV10-2 and J is TRBJ1-6; D remains ambiguous. Germline V gene data show CDR1 as WSHSY and CDR2 as SAAADI. This CDR3 region has 15 residues. Trimming shortened V by 1 base and J by 1 base, and 5 bases separated the two germline ends.

The chain has TRBV7-9 and TRBJ2-5; TRBD2 agrees at 7 bases. This CDR3 region has 17 residues. Germline V gene lookup returns CDR1 SEHNR and CDR2 FQNEAQ (reference sequence). Unmatched junction bases numbered 15, after V lost 3 bases and J lost 5 bases. The CDR3 here is CASSLSGAFQTVETQYF. CDR3 DNA: TGTGCCAGCAGCTTGAGCGGGGCCTTTCAAACGGTGGAGACCCAGTACTTC.

This clonotype has ten or more counts. This chain connects TRBV2 to TRBJ1-1; D perhaps matches TRBD1 (6 bases). Trimming took 7 bases from V and 3 from J, leaving 15 bases between them. Germline CDR1 reads SNHLY; CDR2 reads FYNNEI. CDR3 length: 14 residues. The CDR3 region has the DNA TGTGCCAGCAATCGTCCCCCAGGGGACACTGAAGCTTTCTTT. Protein sequence: CASNRPPGDTEAFF. Combining the CDR3 with reference TRBV2 and TRBJ1-1 gives the whole variable domain EPEVTQTPSHQVTQMGQEVILRCVPISNHLYFYWYRQILGQKVEFLVSFYNNEISEKSEIFDDQFSVERPDGSNFTLKIRSTKLEDSAMYFCASNRPPGDTEAFFGQGTRLTVV.

The chain is built from TRBV6-5 and TRBJ2-7; weak D call: TRBD2 (6 bases). The CDR3 covers 16 residues. The V end lost 2 bases, the J end lost 2 bases, and 16 bases lay between the germline ends. Looked up from germline, CDR1 is MNHEY and CDR2 is SVGAGI. CDR3 loop: CASSYGRGVLTYEQYF. In DNA form, the CDR3 reads TGTGCCAGCAGTTACGGGCGGGGAGTCCTCACCTACGAGCAGTACTTC.